This paragraph reports one T cell receptor (beta chain). Original processing methods: Amplifying reference gene primers gave estimates of nucleated cell counts. Profiled with immunoSEQ multiplex PCR; TCRdb holds only in-frame clones, not every one. Clone size and the V and J calls come from that table; the DNA yielded D and trimming. The sample has 200,000 to 300,000 clones, roughly 82% seen once. This CDR3 has 14 residues. Trimming took 5 bases from V and 4 from J, leaving 15 bases between them. Germline CDR1 reads SGDLS; CDR2 reads YYNGEE. The record originates from a study of blood T cell repertoires in COVID-19.

The clonotype originates from a woman in her seventies with acute or convalescent COVID-19. Input material: peripheral blood. J is TRBJ2-5 and V is TRBV9; D gene ambiguous. The CDR3 DNA sequence: TGTGCCAGCAGTATTACAGTTGTAGGAGAGACCCAGTACTTC. Protein product: CASSITVVGETQYF.